These 8 T cell receptor beta chains came from one sample sequenced in a study of CD8 T cells in ankylosing spondylitis. One entry per CDR3 protein results from TCRdb running MiXCR on the 5' RACE reads. The profile shows approximately 300,000 distinct CDR3 sequences, 15% to 20% of them singletons. Sequenced: blood, either unsorted or a sorted T cell fraction (not recorded which). These receptors were taken from a male donor with ankylosing spondylitis or in good health (not recorded which).

This clonotype was observed a handful of times. V is TRBV6-1 and J is TRBJ2-1; no reliable D call. CDR1 MNHNS and CDR2 SASEGT come from the germline V gene. The V end lost 1 base, the J end lost 5 bases, and 3 bases lay between the germline ends. This CDR3 contains 12 residues. DNA for the CDR3: TGTGCCAGCAGTGAAGGTAACAATGAGCAGTTCTTC. Encoded protein: CASSEGNNEQFF.

V gene TRBV20-1 combines with J gene TRBJ2-3, with no clear D. Trimming stripped 3 bases from V and 9 bases from J, with 13 bases between. From germline, CDR1 is DFQATT and CDR2 SNEGSKA (reference sequence). There are 12 residues in the CDR3. CDR3 amino acids: CSASSSVETQYF. In DNA, the CDR3 is TGCAGTGCTAGCAGCTCGGTAGAAACGCAGTATTTT.

This chain links TRBV20-1 with TRBJ2-5, with D perhaps TRBD2 (5 bases). Per the germline V gene, CDR1 is DFQATT and CDR2 is SNEGSKA (reference sequence). Trimming took 3 bases from V and 4 from J, leaving 9 bases between them. The CDR3 has 12 amino acids. In nucleotides, the CDR3 is TGCAGTGCTAGCCGGGGTAGAGAGACCCAGTACTTC. It encodes CSASRGRETQYF.

The V call is TRBV15, the J call TRBJ2-1; D remains unclear. This CDR3 has 15 residues. Germline V CDR1 and CDR2: LNHNV, YYDKDF (reference sequence). V lost 0 bases to trimming and J lost 5 bases, with 11 bases between them. CDR3 region: CATSRDLGFDNEQFF. The CDR3 nucleotides are TGTGCCACCAGCAGAGATCTAGGGTTCGACAATGAGCAGTTCTTC.

The rearrangement uses TRBV2 and TRBJ1-1; D is unresolved. The V end lost 10 bases, the J end lost 3 bases, and 15 bases lay between the germline ends. The CDR3 spans 13 residues. Per germline, CDR1 SNHLY and CDR2 FYNNEI. The CDR3 coding sequence is TGTGCCACCTCTGTGCTGTCCGACACTGAAGCTTTCTTT. Amino acids: CATSVLSDTEAFF.

This clonotype was picked up a small number of times. This chain joins TRBV5-1 and TRBJ2-3; D unclear. Germline assignment: CDR1 SGHRS and CDR2 YFSETQ. The CDR3 extends over 16 amino acids. Trimming cost V 4 bases and J 4 bases, with 19 bases left between them. The CDR3 nucleotides read TGCGCCAGCAGCCCGAACTTCCGGATGGGATCAGATACGCAGTATTTT. Translated, it gives CASSPNFRMGSDTQYF.

This clonotype was found a few times. The chain joins TRBV12-3 or TRBV12-4 to TRBJ2-1; D ambiguous. Trimming removed 6 bases from V and 10 bases from J, with 16 bases in between. The CDR3 has 13 amino acids. The CDR3 region is CASRPLTGPEQFF. CDR3 coding DNA: TGTGCCAGCAGACCCTTGACGGGCCCCGAGCAGTTCTTC.

CDR3 nucleotides: TGCAGCGTTGAAGTCCTAGCGGGAACGAACACCGGGGAGCTGTTTTTT. As protein: CSVEVLAGTNTGELFF. The chain combines TRBV29-1 with TRBJ2-2; 9 nucleotides line up with TRBD2. Germline trimming cut 1 base from V and 0 bases from J; bases unmatched to any gene: 3. Germline V gene data show CDR1 as SQVTM and CDR2 as ANQGSEA. The CDR3 is made up of 16 amino acids.